The entry that follows covers one T cell receptor (beta chain) sequence. Its antigen is not known. The data were obtained in a study of T cells after yellow fever vaccination. Findings and caveats of the study: FACS-sorted repertoires could contain abundant clonotypes contaminating from the bulk population.

J was trimmed by 5 bases and V by 4 bases; bases with no gene match: 11. CDR3 size: 15 residues. Germline loops: CDR1 SGHRS, CDR2 YFSETQ. TCRdb reprocessed the 5' RACE reads with MiXCR, giving one entry per CDR3 protein. The data hold approximately 600,000 distinct CDR3 sequences, with 12% observed a single time. Here the sequenced sample was PBMCs, taken on the day of the yellow fever booster vaccination. V and J are TRBV5-1 and TRBJ2-5; 7 bases line up with TRBD2. The origin of this receptor is a man aged 30 to 39 who received the YFV17D yellow fever vaccine. CDR3: CASSPTRGVRETQYF. In nucleotides, the CDR3 is TGCGCCAGCAGCCCAACACGGGGGGTTCGGGAGACCCAGTACTTC. The full variable domain, its missing parts supplied by reference TRBV5-1 and TRBJ2-5, is KAGVTQTPRYLIKTRGQQVTLSCSPISGHRSVSWYQQTPGQGLQFLFEYFSETQRNKGNFPGRFSGRQFSNSRSEMNVSTLELGDSALYLCASSPTRGVRETQYFGPGTRLLVL.